This T cell receptor beta chain was captured by sequencing in a study of human T cells and chemical hapten exposure. Background on the study: A mostly female patient group had alopecia areata, totalis or universalis. General observations from the study: The formation of large CDR3 similarity clusters by expanded TCRs significantly exceeded that of controls. There was no change with DPC sensitization in TCRs above 1 in 1000 frequency.

Time point reported: pre-sensitization, week 0. The treatment: therapeutic diphenylcyclopropenone sensitization with weekly scalp DPC. V was shortened by 3 bases and J by 0 bases, with 6 bases between the two germline ends. The germline V gene has CDR1 DFQATT and CDR2 SNEGSKA (reference sequence). The length of the CDR3 is 12 residues. Regarding this clonotype: Its antigen is not known.

Separate cDNA molecules received unique molecular identifiers, which the library attached to them. In TCRdb, the RACE reads were re-called with MiXCR into one record per CDR3 protein. The data hold some 330,000 distinct CDR3 sequences, with around 5.5% observed a single time. The origin of this receptor is a woman in her late teens or twenties with alopecia areata. Some clones in this sample may be carry-over from other donors' samples. This chain uses TRBV20-1 with TRBJ2-7; D gene unclear. The source was whole blood, collected in connection with sensitization to the hapten diphenylcyclopropenone (DPC). The CDR3 DNA is TGCAGTGCTAGGACTTCCTCCTACGAGCAGTACTTC. The encoded protein is CSARTSSYEQYF.